These T cell receptor beta chains were read from a single sample in a study of T-cell reconstitution after alpha-beta-depleted transplantation in children. Each CDR3 protein gets one entry after TCRdb re-called the PCR reads with MiXCR. This table has about 91,000 distinct CDR3 sequences, more than 7% appearing once. Source: PBMCs from the stem cell graft donor, taken from the stem cell graft. The receptors derive from a human donor who donated a stem cell graft to a child with congenital amegakaryocytic thrombocytopenia. Both conserved end residues are part of each CDR3. D genes are given only for firm matches. Expanded clones get a size class; other rows say once, few or many, or leave the size out.

abundance: many
d_gene: -
j_gene: TRBJ2-1
v_gene: TRBV4-1
CDR3aa: CASSQAGRAHYNEQFF
CDR3nt: TGCGCCAGCAGCCAAGCTGGAAGGGCACACTACAATGAGCAGTTCTTC

abundance: many
d_gene: -
j_gene: TRBJ2-7
v_gene: TRBV3-1
CDR3aa: CASSQAPGVLGLYF
CDR3nt: TGTGCCAGCAGCCAAGCCCCGGGCGTCCTCGGGTTGTACTTC

abundance: many
d_gene: TRBD1
j_gene: TRBJ1-2
v_gene: TRBV5-1
CDR3aa: CASSSGQGIDYGYTF
CDR3nt: TGCGCCAGCAGCTCGGGACAGGGGATAGACTATGGCTACACCTTC

abundance: many
d_gene: TRBD2
j_gene: TRBJ2-3
v_gene: TRBV5-1
CDR3aa: CASSLDGGRGADTQYF
CDR3nt: TGCGCCAGCAGCTTGGACGGCGGGAGGGGTGCAGATACGCAGTATTTT

abundance: many
d_gene: -
j_gene: TRBJ2-7
v_gene: TRBV12-3/TRBV12-4
CDR3aa: CASSFWSSYEQYF
CDR3nt: TGTGCCAGCAGTTTTTGGAGCTCCTACGAGCAGTACTTC

abundance: -
d_gene: -
j_gene: TRBJ2-1
v_gene: TRBV5-6
CDR3aa: CASRIQGPRRVHEQFF
CDR3nt: TGTGCCAGCAGGATTCAGGGGCCTAGGAGGGTCCATGAGCAGTTCTTC

abundance: many
d_gene: -
j_gene: TRBJ2-7
v_gene: TRBV5-1
CDR3aa: CASSRWATSYEQYF
CDR3nt: TGCGCCAGCAGCCGATGGGCAACCTCCTACGAGCAGTACTTC

abundance: many
d_gene: TRBD1
j_gene: TRBJ1-1
v_gene: TRBV6-5
CDR3aa: CASSFRGVNTEAFF
CDR3nt: TGTGCCAGCAGCTTCAGGGGGGTGAACACTGAAGCTTTCTTT

abundance: many
d_gene: -
j_gene: TRBJ2-1
v_gene: TRBV5-1
CDR3aa: CASSSLAHNEQFF
CDR3nt: TGCGCCAGCAGCTCCCTGGCCCACAATGAGCAGTTCTTC

abundance: many
d_gene: TRBD2
j_gene: TRBJ2-1
v_gene: TRBV5-5
CDR3aa: CASRGDYLYNEQFF
CDR3nt: TGTGCCAGCAGGGGGGACTACCTCTACAATGAGCAGTTCTTC

abundance: many
d_gene: -
j_gene: TRBJ1-2
v_gene: TRBV5-1
CDR3aa: CASSSDWGYGYTF
CDR3nt: TGCGCCAGCAGCTCCGACTGGGGATATGGCTACACCTTC

abundance: many
d_gene: -
j_gene: TRBJ2-5
v_gene: TRBV18
CDR3aa: CASSRRDTLLQETQYF
CDR3nt: TGTGCCAGCTCTCGCCGGGACACCCTGTTACAAGAGACCCAGTACTTC

abundance: -
d_gene: -
j_gene: TRBJ1-5
v_gene: TRBV6-2/TRBV6-3
CDR3aa: CASSNPGFQPQHF
CDR3nt: TGTGCCAGCAGTAACCCGGGTTTTCAGCCCCAGCATTTT

abundance: -
d_gene: TRBD1
j_gene: TRBJ1-1
v_gene: TRBV27
CDR3aa: CASGRQGWGTEAFF
CDR3nt: TGTGCCAGCGGGCGACAGGGCTGGGGCACTGAAGCTTTCTTT

abundance: many
d_gene: -
j_gene: TRBJ2-5
v_gene: TRBV10-1
CDR3aa: CASSESRGRETQYF
CDR3nt: TGCGCCAGCAGTGAGAGTCGGGGGCGAGAGACCCAGTACTTC

abundance: many
d_gene: -
j_gene: TRBJ2-1
v_gene: TRBV5-1
CDR3aa: CASSLGQGGFGNEQFF
CDR3nt: TGCGCCAGCAGCTTGGGTCAGGGGGGATTCGGCAATGAGCAGTTCTTC

abundance: many
d_gene: TRBD2
j_gene: TRBJ2-7
v_gene: TRBV28
CDR3aa: CASSLLGLATYEQYF
CDR3nt: TGTGCCAGCAGTTTACTCGGACTAGCTACCTACGAGCAGTACTTC

abundance: many
d_gene: -
j_gene: TRBJ2-7
v_gene: TRBV10-3
CDR3aa: CAIMPNNGGGQYF
CDR3nt: TGTGCCATAATGCCAAACAACGGGGGTGGGCAGTACTTC

abundance: many
d_gene: -
j_gene: TRBJ2-5
v_gene: TRBV3-1
CDR3aa: CASSQELVDQETQYF
CDR3nt: TGTGCCAGCAGCCAAGAGTTGGTCGACCAAGAGACCCAGTACTTC

abundance: many
d_gene: TRBD1
j_gene: TRBJ2-3
v_gene: TRBV25-1
CDR3aa: CASSGTGFTDTQYF
CDR3nt: TGTGCCAGCAGCGGGACAGGGTTTACAGATACGCAGTATTTT

abundance: -
d_gene: -
j_gene: TRBJ1-5
v_gene: TRBV12-3/TRBV12-4
CDR3aa: CASSFGGNQPQHF
CDR3nt: TGTGCCAGCAGTTTTGGGGGGAATCAGCCCCAGCATTTT

abundance: once
d_gene: -
j_gene: TRBJ2-2
v_gene: TRBV5-1
CDR3aa: CASSFSKNTGELFF
CDR3nt: TGCGCCAGCAGCTTTAGCAAGAACACCGGGGAGCTGTTTTTT

abundance: -
d_gene: TRBD2
j_gene: TRBJ2-1
v_gene: TRBV14
CDR3aa: CASSQVPAGVEQFF
CDR3nt: TGTGCCAGCAGCCAAGTCCCAGCGGGAGTTGAGCAGTTCTTC

abundance: -
d_gene: -
j_gene: TRBJ2-7
v_gene: TRBV5-1
CDR3aa: CASSLLDSQISYEQYF
CDR3nt: TGCGCCAGCAGCCTGTTGGACAGCCAGATCTCCTACGAGCAGTACTTC

abundance: few
d_gene: TRBD1
j_gene: TRBJ2-5
v_gene: TRBV5-1
CDR3aa: CASSLGPPRGPQETQYF
CDR3nt: TGCGCCAGCAGCTTGGGGCCCCCCAGGGGGCCTCAAGAGACCCAGTACTTC

abundance: many
d_gene: -
j_gene: TRBJ1-1
v_gene: TRBV20-1
CDR3aa: CSARDGSKRGEAFF
CDR3nt: TGCAGTGCTAGAGATGGGTCAAAGAGGGGTGAAGCTTTCTTT

abundance: many
d_gene: -
j_gene: TRBJ1-2
v_gene: TRBV28
CDR3aa: CASSLKYSYGYTF
CDR3nt: TGTGCCAGCAGTTTAAAGTATAGTTATGGCTACACCTTC

abundance: many
d_gene: -
j_gene: TRBJ1-4
v_gene: TRBV5-1
CDR3aa: CASSWTGVPEKLFF
CDR3nt: TGCGCCAGCAGCTGGACGGGGGTTCCTGAAAAACTGTTTTTT

abundance: many
d_gene: -
j_gene: TRBJ1-1
v_gene: TRBV12-3/TRBV12-4
CDR3aa: CASSLTGPPLNTEAFF
CDR3nt: TGTGCCAGCAGTTTGACAGGTCCCCCTTTGAACACTGAAGCTTTCTTT

abundance: many
d_gene: -
j_gene: TRBJ1-6
v_gene: TRBV12-3/TRBV12-4
CDR3aa: CASSPTMGPPLHF
CDR3nt: TGTGCCAGCAGTCCTACTATGGGGCCACCCCTCCACTTT

abundance: many
d_gene: -
j_gene: TRBJ1-3
v_gene: TRBV20-1
CDR3aa: CSAKGGYSGNTIYF
CDR3nt: TGCAGTGCTAAGGGCGGCTATTCTGGAAACACCATATATTTT

abundance: many
d_gene: -
j_gene: TRBJ2-5
v_gene: TRBV11-1
CDR3aa: CASSFGSQETQYF
CDR3nt: TGTGCCAGCAGCTTTGGCAGCCAAGAGACCCAGTACTTC

abundance: few
d_gene: -
j_gene: TRBJ1-1
v_gene: TRBV7-9
CDR3aa: CASSLKGRTEAFF
CDR3nt: TGTGCCAGCAGCTTAAAGGGACGCACTGAAGCTTTCTTT

abundance: many
d_gene: -
j_gene: TRBJ1-1
v_gene: TRBV29-1
CDR3aa: CSVGYMNTEAFF
CDR3nt: TGCAGCGTTGGATACATGAACACTGAAGCTTTCTTT

abundance: many
d_gene: TRBD2
j_gene: TRBJ2-2
v_gene: TRBV7-8
CDR3aa: CASRLAGGSSGELFF
CDR3nt: TGTGCCAGCAGGCTAGCGGGGGGTTCTTCCGGGGAGCTGTTTTTT

abundance: many
d_gene: -
j_gene: TRBJ2-3
v_gene: TRBV29-1
CDR3aa: CSGAPGAGDTQYF
CDR3nt: TGCAGCGGTGCACCGGGGGCGGGAGATACGCAGTATTTT

abundance: many
d_gene: -
j_gene: TRBJ2-2
v_gene: TRBV2
CDR3aa: CASFTGYTGELFF
CDR3nt: TGTGCCAGCTTTACAGGGTACACCGGGGAGCTGTTTTTT

abundance: few
d_gene: -
j_gene: TRBJ1-4
v_gene: TRBV5-1
CDR3aa: CASSLDSRFATNEKLFF
CDR3nt: TGCGCCAGCAGCTTGGACAGCCGCTTTGCAACTAATGAAAAACTGTTTTTT

abundance: many
d_gene: -
j_gene: TRBJ1-2
v_gene: TRBV28
CDR3aa: CASSSNMFRGYTF
CDR3nt: TGTGCCAGCAGTTCTAACATGTTTCGGGGCTACACCTTC

abundance: many
d_gene: TRBD2
j_gene: TRBJ2-7
v_gene: TRBV5-5
CDR3aa: CASSWDYLYEQYF
CDR3nt: TGTGCCAGCAGTTGGGACTATCTCTACGAGCAGTACTTC

abundance: many
d_gene: -
j_gene: TRBJ2-1
v_gene: TRBV10-3
CDR3aa: CAISESIEQFF
CDR3nt: TGTGCCATCAGTGAGAGCATTGAGCAGTTCTTC

abundance: -
d_gene: -
j_gene: TRBJ2-2
v_gene: TRBV24-1
CDR3aa: CAPMRRDNRVLVTGELFF
CDR3nt: TGTGCCCCGATGAGACGGGACAACCGGGTTTTGGTCACCGGGGAGCTGTTTTTT

abundance: many
d_gene: -
j_gene: TRBJ2-7
v_gene: TRBV3-1
CDR3aa: CASSQTFYEQYF
CDR3nt: TGTGCCAGCAGCCAGACATTTTACGAGCAGTACTTC

abundance: many
d_gene: -
j_gene: TRBJ1-1
v_gene: TRBV7-6
CDR3aa: CASSFGPRTDTEAFF
CDR3nt: TGTGCCAGCAGCTTCGGGCCCAGAACGGACACTGAAGCTTTCTTT

abundance: many
d_gene: TRBD2
j_gene: TRBJ2-5
v_gene: TRBV6-5
CDR3aa: CASSFGGLETQETQYF
CDR3nt: TGTGCCAGCAGTTTCGGAGGACTAGAGACACAAGAGACCCAGTACTTC

abundance: many
d_gene: TRBD2
j_gene: TRBJ2-2
v_gene: TRBV28
CDR3aa: CASSRLPSGVNTGELFF
CDR3nt: TGTGCCAGCAGTCGCCTCCCTAGCGGGGTGAACACCGGGGAGCTGTTTTTT

abundance: many
d_gene: -
j_gene: TRBJ2-5
v_gene: TRBV5-1
CDR3aa: CASSLGGINQETQYF
CDR3nt: TGCGCCAGCAGCCTAGGGGGGATAAACCAAGAGACCCAGTACTTC

abundance: many
d_gene: -
j_gene: TRBJ1-4
v_gene: TRBV5-8
CDR3aa: CASSFLDGAATNEKLFF
CDR3nt: TGTGCCAGCAGCTTTTTAGATGGGGCGGCAACTAATGAAAAACTGTTTTTT

abundance: many
d_gene: TRBD2
j_gene: TRBJ2-5
v_gene: TRBV25-1
CDR3aa: CASSEALAGFQETQYF
CDR3nt: TGTGCCAGCAGTGAAGCTCTAGCGGGATTCCAAGAGACCCAGTACTTC

abundance: many
d_gene: TRBD2
j_gene: TRBJ2-5
v_gene: TRBV29-1
CDR3aa: CSVEGDSGIETQYF
CDR3nt: TGCAGCGTTGAAGGGGATAGCGGGATAGAGACCCAGTACTTC